The following is a TCR beta chain sequence with its context. Antigen: not known. The record originates from a study of cytomegalovirus exposure and HLA in healthy donors. Whole-study findings and limits: Researchers catalogued around 150 TCR beta chains as cytomegalovirus-associated. Later analysis demonstrated an association between a missense DCLRE1C variant and TCR beta V- and J-gene trimming.

In the PCR, 60 Vbeta and 13 Jbeta primers were used. Data came from immunoSEQ multiplex PCR; TCRdb stores just in-frame clones and leaves some out. Among tens of thousands of clones listed, roughly three quarters were seen once. The CDR3 is 15 amino acids. V gave up 1 base and J gave up 7 bases; unmatched junction bases: 9. Germline-derived CDR1 and CDR2 are SGHRS and YFSETQ. V usage is TRBV5-1 and J usage is TRBJ2-7, with 9 positions matching TRBD1. The source is a woman aged 40 to 50 in good health and CMV-seronegative. Sequencing was carried out using PBMCs. The CDR3 DNA follows: TGCGCCAGCAGCTTGCTCGGGGACAGGGTCAGTGAGCAGTACTTC. It is translated as CASSLLGDRVSEQYF.